The 29 T cell receptor beta chains below all came from one sample that was sequenced in a study of blood T cell repertoires in COVID-19. This table comes from immunoSEQ multiplex PCR, and its TCRdb copy is limited to in-frame clones, with some not included. Of under 200,000 clones in the sample, approximately 89% were seen once. The sample taken for sequencing was PBMCs or T cells enriched from blood (not recorded which). These TCRs come from a woman aged 18 to 35 who had recovered from COVID-19.

This rearrangement joins TRBV5-4 to TRBJ2-7, with TRBD2 matching 11 bases. With 5 bases clipped from V and 5 bases from J, the junction kept 3 bases outside the gene matches. Germline CDR1 SGHNT, CDR2 YYREEE (reference sequence). The length of the CDR3 is 13 residues. CDR3 bases: TGTGCCAGCAGTAAGGGACTAGCGGACGAGCAGTACTTC. It encodes CASSKGLADEQYF.

The chain is built from TRBV30 and TRBJ1-1; no reliable D call. V was trimmed by 2 bases and J by 1 base, leaving 2 bases between them. From germline, CDR1 is GTSNPN and CDR2 SVGIG (reference sequence). The CDR3 runs to 11 residues. CDR3 in DNA: TGTGCCTGGAGTCGGAACACTGAAGCTTTCTTT. It translates to CAWSRNTEAFF.

The chain links TRBV7-8 to TRBJ2-2, with D perhaps matching TRBD1 (6 bases). V was cut by 4 bases and J by 4 bases, with 13 bases left in between. CDR3 length: 15 residues. Germline assignment: CDR1 SGHVS and CDR2 FQNEAQ. The CDR3, as DNA: TGTGCCAGCAGCTCACACAGGGATACCACCGGGGAGCTGTTTTTT. It codes for CASSSHRDTTGELFF.

This clone was counted only a few times. V usage is TRBV10-3 and J usage is TRBJ2-7; D perhaps matches TRBD1 (6 bases). CDR3 length: 14 residues. Germline assignment: CDR1 ENHRY and CDR2 SYGVKD. V was trimmed by 3 bases and J by 3 bases, leaving 12 bases between them. Here the CDR3 reads CAISDPQGIYEQYF. In DNA, the CDR3 is TGTGCCATCAGTGACCCTCAGGGGATCTACGAGCAGTACTTC.

The chain combines TRBV7-9 with TRBJ2-7; the match to TRBD1 covers 9 bases. The ends lost 5 bases at V and 4 bases at J; junction bases unmatched: 6. The CDR3 runs to 14 residues. CDR1 SEHNR and CDR2 FQNEAQ come from the germline V gene (reference sequence). The CDR3 sequence is CASSRWDRVYEQYF. The DNA of the CDR3 is TGTGCCAGCAGCCGATGGGACAGGGTATACGAGCAGTACTTC.

The chain employs TRBV15 and TRBJ1-1; tentative D call: TRBD1 (5 bases). The V and J ends lost 3 bases and 4 bases respectively, with 12 bases between them. This CDR3 spans 14 amino acids. Germline V gene sequence: CDR1 LNHNV, CDR2 YYDKDF (reference sequence). CDR3 region: CATSSRVSGTEAFF. The CDR3 region has the DNA TGTGCCACCAGCAGCAGGGTTTCGGGCACTGAAGCTTTCTTT.

The chain joins TRBV28 to TRBJ1-2; 8 nucleotides agree with TRBD1. V shed 4 bases, J shed 4 bases, and the junction held 5 bases outside the gene matches. Per germline, CDR1 MDHEN and CDR2 SYDVKM. This CDR3 spans 14 amino acids. The DNA for the CDR3 is TGTGCCAGCAGTTCCGGACAGGGCGTCTATGGCTACACCTTC. Residues: CASSSGQGVYGYTF.

J is TRBJ2-2 and V is TRBV5-4, with TRBD2 identical over 10 bases. Germline V CDR1 and CDR2: SGHNT, YYREEE (reference sequence). The CDR3 is 18 amino acids. The V segment lost 0 bases and the J segment 5 bases; nucleotides outside the gene matches: 10. CDR3 loop: CASSLGAPSSGRTGELFF. In DNA form, the CDR3 reads TGTGCCAGCAGCTTGGGTGCCCCCTCTAGCGGGAGAACCGGGGAGCTGTTTTTT.

The V gene is TRBV10-3, the J gene TRBJ2-3; TRBD2 matches 7 bases. V lost 5 bases and J lost 2; bases outside the gene matches: 7. This CDR3 region has 15 residues. Germline CDR1 and CDR2: ENHRY and SYGVKD. The CDR3 bases are TGTGCCATCAGTTACAAGGGAGGGGACACAGATACGCAGTATTTT. Its translation: CAISYKGGDTDTQYF.

The chain carries TRBV2 and TRBJ2-7; 9 bases are shared with TRBD2. CDR1 is SNHLY and CDR2 is FYNNEI in the germline V gene. The CDR3 covers 11 residues. After removal of 2 bases from V and 12 bases from J, the junction contained 2 bases not matched to a gene. The CDR3 protein is CASSEWGLAYF. The DNA of the CDR3 is TGTGCCAGCAGTGAATGGGGACTAGCGTACTTC.

This chain joins TRBV18 and TRBJ1-2; D is undetermined. The CDR3 extends over 14 amino acids. Trimming shortened V by 0 bases and J by 5 bases, and 10 bases separated the two germline ends. Germline lookup yields CDR1 KGHSH and CDR2 LQKENI. The CDR3 reads CASSPPAGEYGYTF. Written as DNA, the CDR3 is TGTGCCAGCTCACCACCGGCGGGTGAATATGGCTACACCTTC. Together with reference TRBV18 and TRBJ1-2, the CDR3 gives the full variable domain: NAGVMQNPRHLVRRRGQEARLRCSPMKGHSHVYWYRQLPEEGLKFMVYLQKENIIDESGMPKERFSAEFPKEGPSILRIQQVVRGDSAAYFCASSPPAGEYGYTFGSGTRLTVV.

The chain has TRBV7-9 and TRBJ1-6; no definite D call. CDR3 length: 13 amino acids. V was trimmed by 2 bases and J by 4 bases, leaving 3 bases between them. Germline CDR1 SEHNR, CDR2 FQNEAQ (reference sequence). The CDR3 nucleotides are TGTGCCAGCAGCTTATCGTATAATTCACCCCTCCACTTT. Its protein product is CASSLSYNSPLHF.

V usage is TRBV7-9 and J usage is TRBJ1-1; TRBD1 agrees at 7 bases. The CDR3 sequence is 16 residues long. Germline CDR1 reads SEHNR; CDR2 reads FQNEAQ (reference sequence). With 2 bases clipped from V and 0 bases from J, the junction kept 6 bases outside the gene matches. The CDR3 sequence is CASSLIRDSMNTEAFF. The CDR3 bases are TGTGCCAGCAGCTTAATTAGGGACAGTATGAACACTGAAGCTTTCTTT. Full variable domain (rest looked up from reference TRBV7-9 and TRBJ1-1): DTGVSQNPRHKITKRGQNVTFRCDPISEHNRLYWYRQTLGQGPEFLTYFQNEAQLEKSRLLSDRFSAERPKGSFSTLEIQRTEQGDSAMYLCASSLIRDSMNTEAFFGQGTRLTVV.

This sequence joins TRBV27 and TRBJ2-1, with 9 bases aligning to TRBD1. Germline values: CDR1 MNHEY, CDR2 SMNVEV (reference sequence). The CDR3 runs to 15 residues. V gave up 4 bases and J gave up 7 bases; unmatched junction bases: 8. As DNA, the CDR3 is TGTGCCAGCAGTTCGCGACAGGGGGACTTAAATGAGCAGTTCTTC. Amino acid sequence: CASSSRQGDLNEQFF.

The chain combines TRBV5-1 with TRBJ2-7; the match to TRBD2 covers 10 bases. The germline V gene encodes CDR1 SGHRS and CDR2 YFSETQ. The CDR3 consists of 16 residues. V shed 4 bases, J shed 1 base, and the junction held 8 bases outside the gene matches. CDR3 amino acids: CASSPILAGDSYEQYF. The CDR3 coding sequence is TGCGCCAGCAGCCCAATCCTAGCGGGGGATTCCTACGAGCAGTACTTC. Full variable domain (remainder filled in from reference TRBV5-1 and TRBJ2-7): KAGVTQTPRYLIKTRGQQVTLSCSPISGHRSVSWYQQTPGQGLQFLFEYFSETQRNKGNFPGRFSGRQFSNSRSEMNVSTLELGDSALYLCASSPILAGDSYEQYFGPGTRLTVT.

A single count supports this clone. The gene calls are TRBV5-1 and TRBJ2-7, with 11 bases fitting TRBD2. V was clipped by 4 bases and J by 0 bases; unmatched bases: 3. Germline V gene data show CDR1 as SGHRS and CDR2 as YFSETQ. CDR3 length: 15 residues. CDR3 DNA: TGCGCCAGCAGCGACACTAGCGGGAGCTCCTACGAGCAGTACTTC. Translated: CASSDTSGSSYEQYF.

This rearrangement joins TRBV28 to TRBJ2-2, with 7 bases that match TRBD1. Trimming at V came to 6 bases and at J to 2 bases, leaving 12 bases not matched to a gene. The CDR3 contains 17 residues. Germline V CDR1 and CDR2: MDHEN, SYDVKM. CDR3 protein: CASRPFSGGGNTGELFF. The CDR3 DNA reads as TGTGCCAGCAGGCCCTTTTCAGGGGGTGGAAACACCGGGGAGCTGTTTTTT.

This chain connects TRBV6-2 or TRBV6-3 to TRBJ2-2; D may be TRBD2 (5 bases). Trimming took off 4 bases at V and 5 bases at J, with 23 bases between the two ends. This CDR3 has 18 amino acids. From germline, CDR1 is MNHEY and CDR2 SVGEGT. CDR3 in amino acids: CASSFRGTKLPYTGELFF. Written as DNA, the CDR3 is TGTGCCAGCAGTTTTCGGGGAACGAAGCTACCTTATACCGGGGAGCTGTTTTTT.

This clone was seen a handful of times. The genes are TRBV4-2 and TRBJ2-1; 8 nucleotides align to TRBD2. Trimming at V came to 4 bases and at J to 3 bases, leaving 11 bases not matched to a gene. Germline loops: CDR1 LGHNA, CDR2 YNFKEQ. The CDR3 has 17 amino acids. The CDR3 loop is CASSPHRGGGYYNEQFF. The CDR3 DNA is TGTGCCAGCAGCCCCCACCGGGGGGGAGGGTACTACAATGAGCAGTTCTTC.

The chain is built from TRBV7-2 and TRBJ2-7, with D perhaps matching TRBD2 (6 bases). Trimming took 1 base from V and 3 from J, leaving 13 bases between them. Germline lookup yields CDR1 SGHTA and CDR2 FQGNSA. CDR3 length equals 15 residues. As DNA, the CDR3 is TGTGCCAGCAGCTTAGGGGGGGTCCCCAGCTACGAGCAGTACTTC. Translated: CASSLGGVPSYEQYF.

The J gene is TRBJ2-5, the V gene TRBV28; TRBD1 agrees at 9 bases. This CDR3 has 11 amino acids. Germline-derived CDR1 and CDR2 are MDHEN and SYDVKM. J gave up 14 bases and V 9 bases, and 10 bases lay outside the gene matches. The CDR3 loop reads CASHGGGQGYF. The CDR3 DNA sequence: TGTGCCAGTCACGGAGGGGGACAGGGATACTTC.

This clone was counted between two and nine times. The CDR3 nucleotides are TGTGCCACAGGGACAGGGTATAGCACCGGGGAGCTGTTTTTT. Translation gives CATGTGYSTGELFF. The J gene is TRBJ2-2, the V gene TRBV27; the match to TRBD1 covers 9 bases. V trimming: 10 bases; J trimming: 4 bases; junction bases outside the gene matches: 7. CDR3 size: 14 residues. The V gene's germline CDR1 is MNHEY and CDR2 SMNVEV (reference sequence).

The rearrangement joins TRBV7-3 to TRBJ2-5, with 8 bases lining up with TRBD2. This CDR3 is 16 amino acids long. V was clipped by 5 bases and J by 5 bases; unmatched bases: 13. The germline V gene has CDR1 SGHTA and CDR2 FQGTGA. The CDR3 region has the DNA TGTGCCAGCAGCAAGGAAGCCGGGAGGGCCTGGGAGACCCAGTACTTC. Encoded protein: CASSKEAGRAWETQYF.

The V gene is TRBV30, the J gene TRBJ2-3; the match to TRBD2 covers 8 bases. This CDR3 contains 15 residues. The V and J ends lost 0 bases and 0 bases, in that order; junction bases with no gene match: 2. Per germline, CDR1 GTSNPN and CDR2 SVGIG (reference sequence). The CDR3 nucleotides read TGTGCCTGGAGTGTACTAGCGGTTAGCACAGATACGCAGTATTTT. This codes for CAWSVLAVSTDTQYF.

The sample holds one count of this clone. This chain uses TRBV18 with TRBJ2-1, with D perhaps TRBD2 (5 bases). Trimming cost V 6 bases and J 6 bases, with 12 bases left between them. CDR3 length equals 13 residues. Per the germline V gene, CDR1 is KGHSH and CDR2 is LQKENI. As DNA, the CDR3 is TGTGCCAGCTCCTTAGGACTGGCCAATGAGCAGTTCTTC. It translates to CASSLGLANEQFF.

V is TRBV7-2 and J is TRBJ2-7; TRBD2 matches at 10 bases. This CDR3 region has 15 residues. V lost 3 bases to trimming and J lost 4 bases; unmatched junction nucleotides: 6. Germline-derived CDR1 and CDR2 are SGHTA and FQGNSA. In DNA, the CDR3 is TGTGCCAGCAGCTTCTTGTCTAGCGGGAGATACGAGCAGTACTTC. It encodes CASSFLSSGRYEQYF. The full variable domain, completed using reference TRBV7-2 and TRBJ2-7, is GAGVSQSPSNKVTEKGKDVELRCDPISGHTALYWYRQSLGQGLEFLIYFQGNSAPDKSGLPSDRFSAERTGGSVSTLTIQRTQQEDSAVYLCASSFLSSGRYEQYFGPGTRLTVT.

The chain combines TRBV28 with TRBJ1-6; D is uncertain. The CDR3 totals 14 residues. Germline V lookup: CDR1 MDHEN, CDR2 SYDVKM. The ends were cut back, 3 bases at V and 5 bases at J, with 8 bases in the middle. CDR3 sequence: CASSLVRDNSPLHF. CDR3 nucleotide sequence: TGTGCCAGCAGTTTGGTACGGGATAATTCACCCCTCCACTTT.

This clone was recorded once. The gene calls are TRBV6-5 and TRBJ1-2, with 7 bases aligning to TRBD1. The CDR3 has 14 residues. The V segment lost 2 bases and the J segment 7 bases; nucleotides outside the gene matches: 7. Germline V gene lookup returns CDR1 MNHEY and CDR2 SVGAGI. CDR3 sequence reads: CASSYLDRVGGYTF. The CDR3 DNA reads as TGTGCCAGCAGTTACCTCGACAGGGTCGGTGGCTACACCTTC.

This chain uses TRBV6-5 with TRBJ1-2; possibly TRBD1 for D (6 bases). Trimming pared 6 bases from V and 4 bases from J, leaving 18 bases between. The length of the CDR3 is 15 residues. Germline V CDR1 and CDR2: MNHEY, SVGAGI. This CDR3 is CASREPGDAIYGYTF. The CDR3 DNA reads as TGTGCCAGCAGGGAGCCAGGGGACGCCATCTATGGCTACACCTTC.